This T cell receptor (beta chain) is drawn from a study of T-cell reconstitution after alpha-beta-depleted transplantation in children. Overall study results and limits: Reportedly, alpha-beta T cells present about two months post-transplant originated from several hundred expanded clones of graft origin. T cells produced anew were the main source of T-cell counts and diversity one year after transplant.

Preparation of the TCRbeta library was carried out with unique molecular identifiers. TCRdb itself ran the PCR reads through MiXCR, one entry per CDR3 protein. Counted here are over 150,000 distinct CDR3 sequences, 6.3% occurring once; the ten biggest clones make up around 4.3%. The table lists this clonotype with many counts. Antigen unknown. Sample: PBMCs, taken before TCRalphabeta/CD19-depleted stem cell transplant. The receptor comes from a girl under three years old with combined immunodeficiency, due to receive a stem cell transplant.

The CDR3 nucleotides are TGCAGTGCTAGAGATTGGGACAGGGGGCCCTACGAGCAGTACTTC. This encodes CSARDWDRGPYEQYF. This sequence joins TRBV20-1 and TRBJ2-7; the match to TRBD1 covers 12 bases. Germline V gene data show CDR1 as DFQATT and CDR2 as SNEGSKA (reference sequence). V lost 0 bases and J lost 2; bases outside the gene matches: 2. The CDR3 consists of 15 residues.